Shown below are 17 T cell receptor beta chains from a single sample sequenced in a study of identical twins. TCRdb reprocessed the 5' RACE reads via MiXCR and lists one record per CDR3 protein. The repertoire includes 310,000 or so distinct CDR3 sequences, 7.5% to 9.5% of them detected once, and about 7.1% sits in the top ten. These data were likewise used in another study, on yellow fever vaccine responses in identical twins.

Sequences were obtained from CD8+ T cells sorted from blood. The receptor set was obtained from a woman aged 18-35 years in good health.

V gene TRBV4-2 combines with J gene TRBJ2-7; D ambiguous. Trimming took off 1 base at V and 3 bases at J, with 7 bases between the two ends. Germline CDR1 and CDR2: LGHNA and YNFKEQ. This CDR3 is 13 amino acids long. This CDR3 is CASSQVHGYEQYF. The CDR3 coding sequence is TGTGCCAGCAGCCAAGTTCACGGCTACGAGCAGTACTTC.

The chain employs TRBV20-1 and TRBJ1-2; perhaps TRBD1 as D (5 bases). Per the germline V gene, CDR1 is DFQATT and CDR2 is SNEGSKA (reference sequence). Trimming pared 5 bases from V and 1 base from J, leaving 14 bases between. The CDR3 sequence is 14 residues long. CDR3: CSAADWGVNYGYTF. The CDR3 nucleotides are TGCAGTGCTGCAGATTGGGGGGTTAACTATGGCTACACCTTC.

This clonotype was seen many times. The genes are TRBV9 and TRBJ2-2; 7 bases map to TRBD1. The germline gives CDR1 SGDLS, CDR2 YYNGEE. The CDR3 has 15 residues. The junction had 4 bases not matched to a gene; V was cut back by 0 bases and J by 5 bases. CDR3 sequence (DNA): TGTGCCAGCAGCGTAGAAAAGACAGGGACCGGGGAGCTGTTTTTT. Its protein is CASSVEKTGTGELFF.

This rearrangement joins TRBV20-1 to TRBJ2-1, with no clear D. This CDR3 spans 16 amino acids. Germline CDR1 is DFQATT and CDR2 is SNEGSKA (reference sequence). Trimming shortened V by 0 bases and J by 0 bases, and 12 bases separated the two germline ends. The CDR3 sequence: CSARDYTGSSYNEQFF. The CDR3 DNA reads as TGCAGTGCTAGAGATTATACCGGAAGCTCCTACAATGAGCAGTTCTTC.

This clonotype was picked up many times. The rearrangement links TRBV12-3 or TRBV12-4 to TRBJ1-6, with D tentatively TRBD1 (5 bases). Trimming pared 6 bases from V and 3 bases from J, leaving 21 bases between. This CDR3 is 18 amino acids long. DNA for the CDR3: TGTGCCAGCAGCACTACCGGGACGGGAACCAGCTATAATTCACCCCTCCACTTT. The encoded protein is CASSTTGTGTSYNSPLHF.

In this sample, this clonotype turned up a few times. The chain recombines TRBV5-4 with TRBJ1-2, with unresolved D. Per the germline V gene, CDR1 is SGHNT and CDR2 is YYREEE (reference sequence). The CDR3 contains 12 residues. Trimming removed 6 bases at V and 2 bases at J, with 8 bases between. Here the CDR3 reads CASTSANYGYTF. In DNA form, the CDR3 reads TGTGCCAGCACGAGCGCGAACTATGGCTACACCTTC. Full variable domain (missing parts from reference TRBV5-4 and TRBJ1-2): ETGVTQSPTHLIKTRGQQVTLRCSSQSGHNTVSWYQQALGQGPQFIFQYYREEENGRGNFPPRFSGLQFPNYSSELNVNALELDDSALYLCASTSANYGYTFGSGTRLTVV.

This clonotype was counted many times. The V gene is TRBV3-1, the J gene TRBJ2-7, with D uncertain. The CDR3 is made up of 15 amino acids. CDR1 and CDR2 (germline): LGHDT, YNNKEL (reference sequence). Between the trimmed V and J ends, which lost 2 bases and 1 base, there was a span of 12 bases. The CDR3 DNA is TGTGCCAGCAGCCAATATCTGGGGAAGTCCTACGAGCAGTACTTC. This encodes CASSQYLGKSYEQYF.

This clonotype was seen many times. CDR3 sequence (DNA): TGTGCCAGCAGTTTAGGGGACAGCCCTCCTAGCACAGATACGCAGTATTTT. Residues: CASSLGDSPPSTDTQYF. This chain connects TRBV12-3 or TRBV12-4 to TRBJ2-3; TRBD1 matches 7 bases. The CDR3 length is 17 residues. V trimming: 1 base; J trimming: 0 bases; junction bases outside the gene matches: 7.

This clonotype has only a few counts. The J gene is TRBJ2-4, the V gene TRBV7-9; 11 bases are a match to TRBD1. V gave up 5 bases and J gave up 3 bases; unmatched junction bases: 9. From germline, CDR1 is SEHNR and CDR2 FQNEAQ (reference sequence). CDR3 size: 17 residues. The CDR3 sequence: CASSPDRGRIVKNIQYF. The DNA of the CDR3 is TGTGCCAGCAGCCCGGACAGGGGGCGAATTGTCAAAAACATTCAGTACTTC.

This clonotype was seen many times. V gene TRBV24-1 combines with J gene TRBJ2-1; a possible D gene is TRBD2 (6 bases). Germline V CDR1 and CDR2: KGHDR, SFDVKD. V gave up 7 bases and J gave up 4 bases, with 13 bases separating them. The CDR3 extends over 14 amino acids. CDR3 DNA: TGTGCCACCAGGGGCGGGGACTTATACAATGAGCAGTTCTTC. Its translation is CATRGGDLYNEQFF.

This clonotype was observed a handful of times. This chain uses TRBV4-1 with TRBJ1-5; D not resolved. The CDR3 is made up of 13 amino acids. Germline V gene sequence: CDR1 MGHRA, CDR2 YSYEKL. Trimming left V 4 bases short and J 2 bases short, with 6 bases between. The DNA of the CDR3 is TGCGCCAGCAGCCCCCGGGGCAATCAGCCCCAGCATTTT. Translation: CASSPRGNQPQHF.

This clonotype was seen a few times. Relative to the germline gene, one junction end is altered; a read error may explain this. The chain has TRBV20-1 and TRBJ2-7, with a possible D match to TRBD2 (6 bases). Germline CDR1 DFQATT, CDR2 SNEGSKA (reference sequence). This CDR3 comprises 16 residues. This CDR3 is CCARDLNGRGVYEQYF. The CDR3 DNA reads TGCTGTGCTAGAGATCTCAACGGGAGAGGGGTCTACGAGCAGTACTTC.

The table lists this clonotype with many counts. The chain uses TRBV12-3 or TRBV12-4 and TRBJ2-1; no reliable D call. CDR3 length: 13 residues. The ends were cut back, 5 bases at V and 9 bases at J, with 14 bases in the middle. Here the CDR3 DNA reads TGTGCCAGCAGTCCCCGCAGGATTCCTGAGCAGTTCTTC. It is translated as CASSPRRIPEQFF.

This clonotype was recorded a few times. The CDR3 is CASSSGNTIYF. In nucleotides, the CDR3 is TGCGCCAGCAGCTCTGGAAACACCATATATTTT. The rearrangement uses TRBV5-1 and TRBJ1-3; D is unresolved. Germline CDR1 SGHRS, CDR2 YFSETQ. V was cut by 3 bases and J by 2 bases, with 0 bases left in between. CDR3 length: 11 residues.

The chain links TRBV7-2 to TRBJ2-3, with TRBD2 identical over 7 bases. The CDR3 is made up of 16 amino acids. The V gene end was trimmed by 9 bases and the J gene end by 0 bases; junction bases not matched to a gene: 12. Germline assignment: CDR1 SGHTA and CDR2 FQGNSA. CDR3 protein: CASTEWGLTSTDTQYF. The DNA for the CDR3 is TGTGCCAGTACCGAATGGGGACTAACTAGCACAGATACGCAGTATTTT.

The chain carries TRBV29-1 and TRBJ2-5; 8 nucleotides agree with TRBD2. CDR1 and CDR2 (germline): SQVTM, ANQGSEA. J was trimmed by 5 bases and V by 0 bases; bases with no gene match: 11. The CDR3 has 16 residues. The CDR3 DNA reads TGCAGCGTTGAAGATCGCGGGGGGAGGAGTGGGGAGACCCAGTACTTC. This codes for CSVEDRGGRSGETQYF.

At least ten counts were recorded for this clonotype. The J gene is TRBJ1-1, the V gene TRBV29-1, with D tentatively TRBD1 (5 bases). This CDR3 region has 11 residues. V lost 6 bases and J lost 0, with 5 bases in between. Looked up from germline, CDR1 is SQVTM and CDR2 is ANQGSEA. CDR3 bases: TGCAGCGTGGGGGTGAACACTGAAGCTTTCTTT. This translates into CSVGVNTEAFF.